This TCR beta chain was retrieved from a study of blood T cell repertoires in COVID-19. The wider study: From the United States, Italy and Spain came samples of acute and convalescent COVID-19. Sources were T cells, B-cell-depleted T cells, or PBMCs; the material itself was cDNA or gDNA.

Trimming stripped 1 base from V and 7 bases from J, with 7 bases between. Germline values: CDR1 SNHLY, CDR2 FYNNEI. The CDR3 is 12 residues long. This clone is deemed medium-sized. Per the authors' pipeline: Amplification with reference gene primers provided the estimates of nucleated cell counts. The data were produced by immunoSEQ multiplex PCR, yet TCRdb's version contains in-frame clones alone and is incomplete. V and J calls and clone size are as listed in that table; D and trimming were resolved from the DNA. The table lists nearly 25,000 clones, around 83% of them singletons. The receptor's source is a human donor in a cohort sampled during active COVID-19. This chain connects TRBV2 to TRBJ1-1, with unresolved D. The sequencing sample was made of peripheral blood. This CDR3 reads CASSEDSLEAFF. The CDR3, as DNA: TGTGCCAGCAGTGAAGACAGTCTTGAAGCTTTCTTT.